The clone carrying this T cell receptor beta chain has more than one count but fewer than ten. This record belongs to a study of blood T cells in healthy people across ages. With a J-beta primer mix and a sample-barcoded 5' primer, a second PCR ran about 7 to 12 cycles. A template-switch adaptor with 12 random nucleotides tagged each cDNA molecule. TCRdb ran MiXCR on the 5' RACE reads and lists one entry per CDR3 protein. The sample shows about 800,000 distinct CDR3 sequences, more than 20% of them seen only once. The CDR3 consists of 14 residues. The V end was cut by 1 base, the J end by 0 bases, with 6 bases between. The germline V gene has CDR1 SGHAT and CDR2 FQNNGV. No fewer than 6 million PBMCs went into each sample. Separately, the same data were catalogued under a study of T cells of mothers and their children. That work states: The donor cohort consisted of a few healthy Caucasian mothers and their six children. For each mother, over 9 million TCR beta CDR3 reads were obtained, and for each child, around 3 million.

Input material: blood. The sequence derives from a boy younger than 18 in good health. The genes are TRBV11-2 and TRBJ1-2; no definite D call. CDR3 protein: CASSLVSANYGYTF. In DNA, the CDR3 is TGTGCCAGCAGCTTAGTTTCAGCTAACTATGGCTACACCTTC.